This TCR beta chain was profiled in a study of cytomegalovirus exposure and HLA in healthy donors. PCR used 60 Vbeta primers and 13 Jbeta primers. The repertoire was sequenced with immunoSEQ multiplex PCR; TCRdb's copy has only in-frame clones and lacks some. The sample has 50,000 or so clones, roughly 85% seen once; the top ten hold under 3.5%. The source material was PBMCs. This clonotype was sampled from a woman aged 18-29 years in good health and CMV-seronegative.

In nucleotides, the CDR3 is TGTGCCAGCAGCTTAGGTGCGGGAGGCCTCTCAGATACGCAGTATTTT. As protein: CASSLGAGGLSDTQYF. This chain uses TRBV7-9 with TRBJ2-3, with 8 bases matching TRBD2. After removal of 1 base from V and 4 bases from J, the junction contained 7 bases not matched to a gene. Per the germline V gene, CDR1 is SEHNR and CDR2 is FQNEAQ (reference sequence). This CDR3 region has 16 residues.